This TCR beta chain was identified in a study of beta chain features in type 1 diabetes. The wider study: No patient-donor differences in age, gender, total cells or subset yield. General study findings and limits: TCRB CDR3s were moderately but significantly shorter in Type 1 diabetes patients in all four CD4+ subsets. Among type 1 diabetes patients, VDJ junctions had fewer insertions and more deletions.

Trimming removed 6 bases from V and 2 bases from J; junction bases left unmatched: 9. From germline, CDR1 is MDHEN and CDR2 SYDVKM. The CDR3 has 16 amino acids. TCRB transcripts that were expressed got sequenced, as all of the isolated RNA had been reverse transcribed. The method was immunoSEQ multiplex PCR; TCRdb's version includes in-frame clones alone and lacks a portion of them. The sample includes approximately 250,000 clones, 16% of them seen just once. As to this clone: What it binds is not known.

This TCR came from a young man with type 1 diabetes. V and J are TRBV28 and TRBJ2-3, with 9 bases lining up with TRBD1. The specimen was naive CD4+ T cells from blood. The CDR3 region has the DNA TGTGCCAGCAGGTCTTCCGGGACAGGGTACACAGATACGCAGTATTTT. Translation: CASRSSGTGYTDTQYF. Filled out from reference TRBV28 and TRBJ2-3, the complete variable domain reads DVKVTQSSRYLVKRTGEKVFLECVQDMDHENMFWYRQDPGLGLRLIYFSYDVKMKEKGDIPEGYSVSREKKERFSLILESASTNQTSMYLCASRSSGTGYTDTQYFGPGTRLTVL.